The clone carrying this T cell receptor (beta chain) was recorded only once. No antigen is known for it. This sample is drawn from a study of siplizumab effects on memory and regulatory T cells. Study-wide results and caveats: Greater diversity than memory cells seemed evident in naive T cells, which also appeared to be major alloresponse contributors. Suppressive function of proliferating Tregs from siplizumab cultures was not confirmed. Siplizumab led to significantly less abundant alloreactive sequences that could be traced back to unstimulated CD4+ memory cells. Unstimulated subsets were the mapping target of only a minor fraction of alloreactive clones.

Data came from immunoSEQ multiplex PCR; TCRdb stores just in-frame clones and leaves some out. The sample has about 62,000 clones, approximately 79% seen once. This TCR was recovered from a human donor in good health. Material: memory CD4+ T cells sorted from blood.

The chain's CDR3 is CASRPKTGQGGSGANVLTF. CDR3 coding DNA: TGTGCCAGCAGGCCAAAGACCGGACAAGGGGGAAGCGGGGCCAACGTCCTGACTTTC. J is TRBJ2-6 and V is TRBV11-1, with D perhaps matching TRBD1 (6 bases). Germline V CDR1 and CDR2: SGHAT, FQDESV (reference sequence). This CDR3 is built from 19 residues. Trimming stripped 6 bases from V and 4 bases from J, with 25 bases between.